Listed below are T cell receptor beta chains from one sample, sequenced in a study of STAT3 mutations in large granular lymphocyte leukemia. TCRdb keeps only in-frame clones here, not all; method: immunoSEQ multiplex PCR. The sample consists of more than 3,000 clones, about 70% of them appearing once. Sequencing was done on a sample of peripheral blood mononuclear cells. The receptors originated from a woman in her thirties or forties with T-cell large granular lymphocyte leukemia. Some clones in this sample may be carry-over from other donors' samples. Each CDR3 is given with its conserved first and last residue. D genes are given only for firm matches. Clone size, where shown, is once, few, many, or a class for clones that have expanded.

>15|NA|NA|TRBJ2-3|TRBV7-9
CASTSRLEGTDTQYF
TGTGCCAGCACCAGTAGACTAGAAGGCACAGATACGCAGTATTTT
>15|NA|few|TRBJ2-5|TRBV5-8
CASTPSVERLETQYF
TGTGCCAGCACCCCCTCCGTGGAGCGGCTAGAGACCCAGTACTTC
>12|NA|NA|TRBJ2-7|TRBV5-4
CASSLGAYEQYF
TGTGCCAGCAGCTTGGGGGCCTACGAGCAGTACTTC
>12|NA|NA|TRBJ2-7|TRBV25-1
CASSGTDYEQYF
TGTGCCAGCAGTGGGACAGACTACGAGCAGTACTTC
>15|TRBD1|NA|TRBJ2-7|TRBV6-5
CASSSSGGSSYEQYF
TGTGCCAGCAGTTCTTCAGGGGGAAGCTCCTACGAGCAGTACTTC
>13|NA|NA|TRBJ1-1|TRBV30
CAWSSEANTEAFF
TGTGCCTGGAGTAGTGAGGCTAACACTGAAGCTTTCTTT
>13|NA|NA|TRBJ1-2|TRBV18
CASSPPIGLGYTF
TGTGCCAGCTCACCCCCTATAGGTCTAGGCTACACCTTC
>14|NA|few|TRBJ1-5|TRBV6-5
CASRPVWGGQPQHF
TGTGCCAGCAGACCCGTGTGGGGCGGACAGCCCCAGCATTTT
>11|NA|NA|TRBJ2-5|TRBV18
CAGSARGTQYF
TGTGCCGGCTCAGCTAGGGGGACCCAGTACTTC
>14|TRBD2|NA|TRBJ2-3|TRBV13
CANSQRGSTDTQYF
TGTGCCAACAGCCAGCGGGGGAGCACAGATACGCAGTATTTT
>12|TRBD1|NA|TRBJ2-7|TRBV7-2
CASSVQGAEQYF
TGTGCCAGCAGCGTACAGGGGGCCGAGCAGTACTTC
>14|NA|NA|TRBJ1-4|TRBV7-9
CASSLWGSNEKLFF
TGTGCCAGCAGCTTATGGGGGTCTAATGAAAAACTGTTTTTT
>14|NA|NA|TRBJ2-3|TRBV30
CAWSPGFALDTQYF
TGTGCCTGGAGTCCGGGATTTGCCCTAGATACGCAGTATTTT
>14|NA|once|TRBJ2-3|TRBV6-6
CASSYSQAADTQYF
TGTGCCAGCAGTTATTCTCAAGCCGCAGATACGCAGTATTTT
>13|NA|once|TRBJ2-3|TRBV6-6
CASRTTGQDTQYF
TGTGCCAGCAGAACGACAGGTCAAGATACGCAGTATTTT
>14|NA|few|TRBJ1-6|TRBV6-5
CASSPDILGSPLHF
TGTGCCAGCAGTCCCGACATTTTAGGTTCACCCCTCCACTTT
>12|NA|few|TRBJ2-7|TRBV6-6
CASSYSSTGQYF
TGTGCCAGCAGTTACTCCTCCACGGGGCAGTACTTC
>12|NA|NA|TRBJ2-7|TRBV5-6
CASSRDVYEQYF
TGTGCCAGCAGCAGGGACGTCTACGAGCAGTACTTC
>14|TRBD1|few|TRBJ2-7|TRBV5-1
CASSLWDRDHEQYF
TGCGCCAGCTCCCTGTGGGACAGGGACCACGAGCAGTACTTC
>13|NA|NA|TRBJ1-1|TRBV7-8
CASSVGTTSEAFF
TGTGCCAGCAGCGTCGGGACGACCAGTGAAGCTTTCTTT
>16|NA|NA|TRBJ2-1|TRBV15
CATSRDEGGSHNEQFF
TGTGCCACCAGCAGAGATGAGGGGGGGAGCCACAATGAGCAGTTCTTC
>14|NA|NA|TRBJ1-5|TRBV6-5
CASTSGRSNQPQHF
TGTGCCAGCACCTCAGGAAGGAGCAATCAGCCCCAGCATTTT
>16|NA|NA|TRBJ1-6|TRBV18
CASSPPGGPDNSPLHF
TGTGCCAGCTCACCACCGGGGGGCCCTGATAATTCACCCCTCCACTTT
>14|NA|NA|TRBJ1-2|TRBV5-1
CASSPSGAYDGYTF
TGCGCCAGCAGCCCATCAGGGGCGTATGATGGCTACACCTTC
>16|TRBD1|once|TRBJ2-7|TRBV5-1
CASSPIPGQASYEQYF
TGCGCCAGCAGCCCTATTCCGGGACAGGCCTCCTACGAGCAGTACTTC
>12|NA|NA|TRBJ1-5|TRBV28
CASSLTGQPQHF
TGTGCCAGCAGTTTGACGGGTCAGCCCCAGCATTTT
>13|NA|NA|TRBJ1-1|TRBV19
CASSWAENTEAFF
TGTGCCAGTAGTTGGGCGGAGAACACTGAAGCTTTCTTT
>13|TRBD1|once|TRBJ2-7|TRBV12-5
CASGLRQGGEQYF
TGTGCTAGTGGTTTGCGACAGGGGGGGGAGCAGTACTTC
>11|NA|NA|TRBJ2-1|TRBV4-1
CASSQAGKQFF
TGCGCCAGCAGCCAAGCAGGGAAACAGTTCTTC
>15|TRBD1|NA|TRBJ1-1|TRBV7-9
CASSLRRGDYTEAFF
TGTGCCAGCAGCTTGCGCAGGGGGGATTACACTGAAGCTTTCTTT
>15|NA|NA|TRBJ1-5|TRBV7-9
CASSSVPGSGQPQHF
TGTGCCAGCAGCTCGGTTCCAGGGTCGGGTCAGCCCCAGCATTTT
>14|TRBD2|NA|TRBJ2-1|TRBV27
CASSREGRHNEQFF
TGTGCCAGCAGTAGGGAGGGCAGACACAATGAGCAGTTCTTC
>11|NA|NA|TRBJ1-1|TRBV29-1
CSVSGNTEAFF
TGCAGCGTTTCGGGGAACACTGAAGCTTTCTTT
>16|TRBD1|NA|TRBJ1-2|TRBV5-6
CASSPTGQGINYGYTF
TGTGCCAGCAGCCCGACGGGACAGGGGATTAACTATGGCTACACCTTC
>17|NA|NA|TRBJ2-1|TRBV7-9
CASSFQGSGASYNEQFF
TGTGCCAGCAGCTTCCAGGGGTCGGGGGCCTCCTACAATGAGCAGTTCTTC
>14|NA|few|TRBJ1-2|TRBV7-9
CASSLEAANYGYTF
TGTGCCAGCAGCTTAGAGGCAGCTAACTATGGCTACACCTTC
>13|NA|NA|TRBJ2-7|TRBV9
CASSVSPRAEQYF
TGTGCCAGCAGCGTATCTCCCAGGGCCGAGCAGTACTTC
>15|TRBD1|NA|TRBJ1-1|TRBV5-3
CARSLTGGRNTEAFF
TGTGCCAGAAGCTTGACAGGGGGCAGGAACACTGAAGCTTTCTTT
>15|TRBD2|large|TRBJ2-5|TRBV6-4
CASSDTSGGQETQYF
TGTGCCAGCAGTGACACTAGCGGGGGGCAAGAGACCCAGTACTTC
>16|NA|NA|TRBJ2-3|TRBV5-1
CASSSWGGQITDTQYF
TGCGCCAGCAGCTCTTGGGGGGGACAGATCACAGATACGCAGTATTTT
>15|NA|NA|TRBJ2-7|TRBV6-5
CASSYSRLSSYEQYF
TGTGCCAGCAGTTACAGCAGGCTGAGCTCCTACGAGCAGTACTTC
>14|NA|NA|TRBJ2-7|TRBV19
CASSPSHSSYEQYF
TGTGCCAGTAGTCCGTCCCACAGCTCCTACGAGCAGTACTTC
>16|TRBD2|NA|TRBJ2-3|TRBV4-3
CASSQELAGGPDTQYF
TGCGCCAGCAGCCAAGAACTAGCGGGAGGGCCAGATACGCAGTATTTT
>14|NA|NA|TRBJ2-7|TRBV14
CASSQLGQTYEQYF
TGTGCCAGCAGCCAACTAGGACAGACCTACGAGCAGTACTTC
>15|TRBD1|NA|TRBJ1-5|TRBV14
CASSQVPSDREAQHF
TGTGCCAGCAGCCAAGTCCCTTCTGACAGGGAGGCCCAGCATTTT
>15|TRBD1|NA|TRBJ1-5|TRBV5-1
CASSLDGQAGQPQHF
TGCGCCAGCAGCTTGGATGGACAGGCTGGCCAGCCCCAGCATTTT
>14|NA|NA|TRBJ2-7|TRBV5-1
CASSLVGAPYEQYF
TGCGCCAGCAGCTTAGTAGGGGCCCCCTACGAGCAGTACTTC